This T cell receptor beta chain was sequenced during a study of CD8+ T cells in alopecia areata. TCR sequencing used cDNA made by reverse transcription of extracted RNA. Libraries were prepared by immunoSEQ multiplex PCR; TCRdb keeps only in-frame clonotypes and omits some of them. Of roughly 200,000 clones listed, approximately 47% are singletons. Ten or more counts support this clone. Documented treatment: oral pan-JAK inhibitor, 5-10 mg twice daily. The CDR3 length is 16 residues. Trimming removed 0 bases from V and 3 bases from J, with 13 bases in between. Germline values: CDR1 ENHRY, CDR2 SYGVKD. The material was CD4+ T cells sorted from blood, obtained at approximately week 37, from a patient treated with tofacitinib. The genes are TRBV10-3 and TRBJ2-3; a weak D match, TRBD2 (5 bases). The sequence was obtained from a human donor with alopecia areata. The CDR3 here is CAISESPGIGTDTQYF. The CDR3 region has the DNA TGTGCCATCAGTGAGTCGCCCGGGATCGGGACAGATACGCAGTATTTT.